This paragraph covers one TCR beta chain sequence. The antigen it binds to is not known. No much larger clonotype is one base removed from it; base qualities were not supplied. This sample was included in a study of blood T cells in healthy people across ages (dated by TCRdb to 2015 to 2017). For the wider study: In model experiments, template switching captured about one uniquely barcoded TCR beta cDNA molecule for every two T cells. Four age groups were formed from the donors: young (average about 17 years), middle-aged (approximately 40), aged (roughly 58) and long-lived (approximately 78). For two donors (one aged 18 to 29 and one aged 80 or older), the study analyzed two additional independent replicas of 1 million unique cDNA reads from the same blood draw. Donors of different ages were randomly distributed across sequencing lanes to avoid experimental bias. The study measured age-related changes in TCR beta repertoire diversity using deep sequencing normalized with unique cDNA molecular identifiers. Results and caveats for the whole study, not just this receptor: There was a strong correlation between observed TCR beta diversity and the percentage of naive T cells measured by flow cytometry. Observed TCR beta diversity per million T cells fell roughly linearly with age, and a significant reduction was already apparent by age roughly 41. Total diversity estimates from one million sequenced T cells were considered lower bounds and underestimates. The CMV infection status of donors was not known, potentially confounding age-related changes in expanded clonotypes. Because profiling used bulk unsorted PBMCs, naive and antigen-experienced compartments could not be compared conclusively. Compared with the aged group, the long-lived group had more naive CD4+ T cells, fewer expanded clones and increased TCR diversity, suggesting age selection.

The receptor library was made with 5' RACE. The reads were generated on an Illumina HiSeq 2500. A second PCR of roughly 7 to 11 cycles was performed with a sample-barcoded 5' primer and a J-beta primer mix. A unique molecular identifier was introduced onto each TCR beta cDNA molecule by a template-switch 5' adaptor carrying 12 random nucleotides. Each sample yielded at least 3 million CDR3-containing paired-end reads. First-strand cDNA was synthesized from all RNA with the Mint cDNA synthesis kit, primed by a TRBC-specific oligonucleotide. Following uracil-DNA glycosylase treatment, a first 18-cycle PCR with universal primers M1SS and BC2_uni_R was performed on all cDNA. The study's processing was this. Normalization of each sample was performed by random selection of 1 million high-quality reads, each carrying a distinct molecular identifier. Instead of being binned into consensus sequences, reads that shared molecular identifiers were thrown out. MiTCR, with a Q25 quality threshold and the strictest error-elimination algorithm, was used for CDR3 identification, clonotype clustering and error correction. A nonparametric unseen species model with Euler transformation was used to estimate lower-bound total TCR beta diversity. Starting from the raw public reads, TCRdb applied fastp trimming at Q25, assembled clones with MiXCR and retained in-frame beta chains. Every distinct CDR3 protein forms one entry, paired with its most common genes and DNA. None of the V and J calls come from the authors' own analysis; TCRdb made them. The sample table shows about 670,000 distinct CDR3 sequences, and roughly two fifths are seen once. The ten largest make up around 30% of the sample.

Per the germline V gene, MNHEY is the CDR1 and SVGEGT is the CDR2. Its CDR3 holds 14 amino acids, cysteine through phenylalanine. Just the 42-base CDR3 DNA is kept, in frame starting at base 1. The donors were 40 or so Caucasian individuals from Russia, aged 6 to 90 years, who were systemically healthy. Approximately 11 milliliters of peripheral blood were drawn from each donor into EDTA-treated Vacutainer tubes. Ficoll-Paque density-gradient centrifugation was used to isolate PBMCs, with at least 7 million obtained per sample. Total RNA was extracted from PBMCs with Trizol reagent, with at least 6 micrograms obtained per sample. For every donor, flow cytometry on a PBMC aliquot measured the percentage of naive CD45RAhigh/CD27high T cells.

The material sequenced was blood. The V and J segments used are TRBV6-2 or TRBV6-3 and TRBJ2-5; a tentative D match to TRBD2 spans 6 bases. The end of the DNA fits TRBJ2-7 better, so the J call may be wrong. The TCR sequence derives from an elderly man in good health. The CDR3 amino acid sequence is: CASSYWGVSSEQYF. In nucleotide form, the sequence is TGTGCCAGCAGTTACTGGGGGGTCTCTAGCGAGCAGTACTTC.